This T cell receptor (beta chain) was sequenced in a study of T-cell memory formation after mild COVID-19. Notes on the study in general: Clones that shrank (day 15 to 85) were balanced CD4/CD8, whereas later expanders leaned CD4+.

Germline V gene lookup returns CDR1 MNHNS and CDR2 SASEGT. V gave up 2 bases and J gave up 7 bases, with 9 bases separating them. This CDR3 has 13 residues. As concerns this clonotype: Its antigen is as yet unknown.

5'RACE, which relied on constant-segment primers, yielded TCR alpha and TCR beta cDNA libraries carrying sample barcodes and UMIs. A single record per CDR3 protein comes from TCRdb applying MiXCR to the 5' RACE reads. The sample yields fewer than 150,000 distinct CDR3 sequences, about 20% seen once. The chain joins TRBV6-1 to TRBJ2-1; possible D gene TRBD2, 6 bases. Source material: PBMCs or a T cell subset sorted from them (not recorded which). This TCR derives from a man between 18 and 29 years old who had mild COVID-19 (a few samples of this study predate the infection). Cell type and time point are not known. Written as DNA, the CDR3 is TGTGCCAGCAGTGAATACGGAGGGAATGAGCAGTTCTTC. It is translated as CASSEYGGNEQFF.